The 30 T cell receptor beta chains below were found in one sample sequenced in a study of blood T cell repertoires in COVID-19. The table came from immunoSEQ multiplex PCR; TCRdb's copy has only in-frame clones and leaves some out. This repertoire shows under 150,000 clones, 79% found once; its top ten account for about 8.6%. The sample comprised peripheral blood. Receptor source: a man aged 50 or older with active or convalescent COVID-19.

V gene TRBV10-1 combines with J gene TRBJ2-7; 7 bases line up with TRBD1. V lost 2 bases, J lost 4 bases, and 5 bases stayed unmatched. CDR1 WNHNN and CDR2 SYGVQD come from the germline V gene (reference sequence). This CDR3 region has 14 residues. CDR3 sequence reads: CASSEADRAYEQYF. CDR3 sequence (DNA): TGCGCCAGCAGTGAGGCCGACAGGGCTTACGAGCAGTACTTC.

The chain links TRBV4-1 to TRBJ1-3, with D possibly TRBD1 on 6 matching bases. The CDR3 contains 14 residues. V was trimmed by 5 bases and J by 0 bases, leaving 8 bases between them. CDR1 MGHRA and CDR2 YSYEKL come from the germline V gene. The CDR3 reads CASSLQGSGNTIYF. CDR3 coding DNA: TGCGCCAGCAGCTTACAGGGCTCTGGAAACACCATATATTTT.

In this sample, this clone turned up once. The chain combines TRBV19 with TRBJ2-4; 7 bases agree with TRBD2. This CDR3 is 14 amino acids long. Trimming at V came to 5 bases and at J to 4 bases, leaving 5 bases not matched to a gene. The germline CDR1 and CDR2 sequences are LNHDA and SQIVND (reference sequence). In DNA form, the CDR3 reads TGTGCCAGTAGTCCCGGGACTAAGAAAAACATTCAGTACTTC. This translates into CASSPGTKKNIQYF.

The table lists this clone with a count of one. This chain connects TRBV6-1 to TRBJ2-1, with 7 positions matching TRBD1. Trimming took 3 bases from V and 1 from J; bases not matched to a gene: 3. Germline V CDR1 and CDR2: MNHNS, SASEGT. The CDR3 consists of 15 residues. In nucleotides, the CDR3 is TGTGCCAGCAGTGAGGTCAGGGGGTCCTACAATGAGCAGTTCTTC. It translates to CASSEVRGSYNEQFF.

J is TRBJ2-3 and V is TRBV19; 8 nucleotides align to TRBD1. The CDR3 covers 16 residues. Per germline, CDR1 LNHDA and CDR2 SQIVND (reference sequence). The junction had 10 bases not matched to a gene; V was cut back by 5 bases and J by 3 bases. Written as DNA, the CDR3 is TGTGCCAGTAGTCAACCTGGGCAGGGGGCAACAGATACGCAGTATTTT. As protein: CASSQPGQGATDTQYF.

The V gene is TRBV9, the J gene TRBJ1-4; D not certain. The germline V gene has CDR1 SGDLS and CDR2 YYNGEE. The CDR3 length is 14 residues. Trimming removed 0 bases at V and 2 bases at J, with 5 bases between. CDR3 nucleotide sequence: TGTGCCAGCAGCGTAGCTACGACTAATGAAAAACTGTTTTTT. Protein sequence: CASSVATTNEKLFF.

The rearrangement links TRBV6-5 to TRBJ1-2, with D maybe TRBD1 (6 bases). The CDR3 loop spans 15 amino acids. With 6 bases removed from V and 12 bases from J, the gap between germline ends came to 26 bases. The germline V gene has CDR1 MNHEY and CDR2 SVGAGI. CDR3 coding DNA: TGTGCCAGCAGAGACTCCCTTCTGGGGGCGGATTCGGACACCTTC. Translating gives CASRDSLLGADSDTF.

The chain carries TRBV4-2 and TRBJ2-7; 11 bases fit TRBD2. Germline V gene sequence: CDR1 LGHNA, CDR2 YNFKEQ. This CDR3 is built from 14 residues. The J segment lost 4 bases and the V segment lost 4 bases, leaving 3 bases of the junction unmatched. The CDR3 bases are TGTGCCAGCAGCCCCGGGACTAGCGGTTACGAGCAGTACTTC. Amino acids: CASSPGTSGYEQYF.

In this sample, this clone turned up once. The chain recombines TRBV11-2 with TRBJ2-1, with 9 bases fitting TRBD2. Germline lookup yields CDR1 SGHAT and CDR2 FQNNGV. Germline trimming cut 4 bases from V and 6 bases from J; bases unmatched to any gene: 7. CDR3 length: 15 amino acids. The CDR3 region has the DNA TGTGCCAGCAGCTGGGGCGGGAGGGCCACCAATGAGCAGTTCTTC. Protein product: CASSWGGRATNEQFF.

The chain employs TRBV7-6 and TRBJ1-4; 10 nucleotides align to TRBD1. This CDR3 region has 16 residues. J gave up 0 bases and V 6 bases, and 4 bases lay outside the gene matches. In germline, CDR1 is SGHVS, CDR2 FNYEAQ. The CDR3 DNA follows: TGTGCCAGCAGTCTTGGGACAGGGGCAACTAATGAAAAACTGTTTTTT. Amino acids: CASSLGTGATNEKLFF.

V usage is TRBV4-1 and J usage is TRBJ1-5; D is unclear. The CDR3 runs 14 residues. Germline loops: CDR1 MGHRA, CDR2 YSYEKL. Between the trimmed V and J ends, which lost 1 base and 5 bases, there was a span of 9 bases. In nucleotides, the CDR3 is TGCGCCAGCAGCCAAGCCCCACCGGATCAGCCCCAGCATTTT. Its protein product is CASSQAPPDQPQHF.

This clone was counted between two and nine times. This chain's CDR3 is CASSVGPGGTAGGSPLHF. DNA for the CDR3: TGTGCCAGCAGCGTAGGCCCAGGCGGGACAGCGGGAGGCTCACCCCTCCACTTT. V gene TRBV9 combines with J gene TRBJ1-6, with 7 bases aligning to TRBD1. The V segment lost 0 bases and the J segment 10 bases; nucleotides outside the gene matches: 16. The CDR3 runs to 18 residues. Germline V gene lookup returns CDR1 SGDLS and CDR2 YYNGEE. The complete variable domain, with remaining parts taken from reference TRBV9 and TRBJ1-6, reads DSGVTQTPKHLITATGQRVTLRCSPRSGDLSVYWYQQSLDQGLQFLIQYYNGEERAKGNILERFSAQQFPDLHSELNLSSLELGDSALYFCASSVGPGGTAGGSPLHFGNGTRLTVT.

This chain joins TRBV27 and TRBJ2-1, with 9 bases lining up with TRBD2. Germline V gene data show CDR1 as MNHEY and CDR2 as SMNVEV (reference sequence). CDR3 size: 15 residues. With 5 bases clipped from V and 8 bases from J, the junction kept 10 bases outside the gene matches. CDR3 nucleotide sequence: TGTGCCAGCAGTATTTCGACTAGCGGTAGGGATGAGCAGTTCTTC. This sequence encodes CASSISTSGRDEQFF.

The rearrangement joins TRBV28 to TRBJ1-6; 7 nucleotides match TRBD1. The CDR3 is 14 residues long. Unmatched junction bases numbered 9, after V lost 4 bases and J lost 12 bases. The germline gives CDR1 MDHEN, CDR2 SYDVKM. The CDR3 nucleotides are TGTGCCAGCAGTTCCCGGGACAGTTTCCAACCCCTCCACTTT. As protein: CASSSRDSFQPLHF.

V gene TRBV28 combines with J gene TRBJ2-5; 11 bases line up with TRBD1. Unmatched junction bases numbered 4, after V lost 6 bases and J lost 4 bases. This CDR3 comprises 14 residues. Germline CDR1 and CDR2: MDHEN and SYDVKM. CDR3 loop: CASSGTGGSETQYF. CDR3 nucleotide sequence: TGTGCCAGCAGCGGGACAGGGGGGTCAGAGACCCAGTACTTC.

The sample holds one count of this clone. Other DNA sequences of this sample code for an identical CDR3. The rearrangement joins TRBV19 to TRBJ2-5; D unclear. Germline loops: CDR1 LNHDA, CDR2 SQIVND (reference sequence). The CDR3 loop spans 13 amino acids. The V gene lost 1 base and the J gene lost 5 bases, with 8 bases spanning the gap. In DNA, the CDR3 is TGTGCCAGTAGTATAGGAGGAAGGGAGACCCAGTACTTC. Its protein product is CASSIGGRETQYF.

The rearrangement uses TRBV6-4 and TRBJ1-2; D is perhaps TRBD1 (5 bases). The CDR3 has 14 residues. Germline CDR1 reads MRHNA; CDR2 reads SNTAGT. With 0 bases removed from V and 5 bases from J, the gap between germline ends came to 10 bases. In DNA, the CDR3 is TGTGCCAGCAGTGACTCGGGGAGGGGTTATGGCTACACCTTC. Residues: CASSDSGRGYGYTF.

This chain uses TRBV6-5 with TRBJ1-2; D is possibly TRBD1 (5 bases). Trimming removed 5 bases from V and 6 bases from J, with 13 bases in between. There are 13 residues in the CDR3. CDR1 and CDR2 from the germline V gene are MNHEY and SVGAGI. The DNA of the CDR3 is TGTGCCAGCAGTCAGAACAGGAAGGATGGCTACACCTTC. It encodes CASSQNRKDGYTF.

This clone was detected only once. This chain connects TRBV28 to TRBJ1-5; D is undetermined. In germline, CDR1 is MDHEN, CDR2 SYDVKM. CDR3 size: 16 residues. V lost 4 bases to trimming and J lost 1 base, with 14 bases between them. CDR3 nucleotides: TGTGCCAGCAGTTCACGAGCGGACTGGAGCAATCAGCCCCAGCATTTT. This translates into CASSSRADWSNQPQHF.

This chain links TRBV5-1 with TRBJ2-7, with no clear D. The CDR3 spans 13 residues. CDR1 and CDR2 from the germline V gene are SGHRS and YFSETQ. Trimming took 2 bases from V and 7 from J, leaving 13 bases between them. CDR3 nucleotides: TGCGCCAGCAGCTTCTCCCCCCCGGAGGAGCAGTACTTC. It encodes CASSFSPPEEQYF. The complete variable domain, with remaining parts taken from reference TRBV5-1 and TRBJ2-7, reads KAGVTQTPRYLIKTRGQQVTLSCSPISGHRSVSWYQQTPGQGLQFLFEYFSETQRNKGNFPGRFSGRQFSNSRSEMNVSTLELGDSALYLCASSFSPPEEQYFGPGTRLTVT.

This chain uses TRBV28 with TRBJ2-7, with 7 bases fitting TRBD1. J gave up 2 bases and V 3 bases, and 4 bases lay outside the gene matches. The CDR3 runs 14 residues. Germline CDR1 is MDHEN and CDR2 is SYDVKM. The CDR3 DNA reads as TGTGCCAGCAGTTTGACAGGGCTACCCTACGAGCAGTACTTC. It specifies CASSLTGLPYEQYF. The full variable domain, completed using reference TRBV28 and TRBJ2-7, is DVKVTQSSRYLVKRTGEKVFLECVQDMDHENMFWYRQDPGLGLRLIYFSYDVKMKEKGDIPEGYSVSREKKERFSLILESASTNQTSMYLCASSLTGLPYEQYFGPGTRLTVT.

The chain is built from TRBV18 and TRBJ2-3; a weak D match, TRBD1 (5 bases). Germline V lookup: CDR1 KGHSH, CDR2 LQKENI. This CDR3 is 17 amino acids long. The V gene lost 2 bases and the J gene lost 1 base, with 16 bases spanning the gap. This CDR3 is CASSPALPTGGTDTQYF. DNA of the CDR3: TGTGCCAGCTCACCAGCGCTCCCTACAGGCGGCACAGATACGCAGTATTTT.

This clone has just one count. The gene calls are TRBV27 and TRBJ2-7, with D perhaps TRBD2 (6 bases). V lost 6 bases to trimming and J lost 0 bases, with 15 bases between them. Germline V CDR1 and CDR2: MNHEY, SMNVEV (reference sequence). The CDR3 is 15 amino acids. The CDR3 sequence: CASSFGGTSSYEQYF. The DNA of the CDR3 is TGTGCCAGCAGCTTTGGCGGGACCAGCTCCTACGAGCAGTACTTC.

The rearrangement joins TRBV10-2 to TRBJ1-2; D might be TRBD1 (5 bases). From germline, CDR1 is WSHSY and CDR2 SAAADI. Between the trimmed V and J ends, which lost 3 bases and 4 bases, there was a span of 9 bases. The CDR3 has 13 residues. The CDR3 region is CASSEGVVYGYTF. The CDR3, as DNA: TGCGCCAGCAGTGAAGGGGTCGTCTATGGCTACACCTTC.

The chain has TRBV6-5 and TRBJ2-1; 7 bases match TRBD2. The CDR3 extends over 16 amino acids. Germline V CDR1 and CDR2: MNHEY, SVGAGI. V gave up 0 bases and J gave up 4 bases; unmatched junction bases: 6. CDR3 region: CASSYSSGRLYNEQFF. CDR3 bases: TGTGCCAGCAGTTACTCTAGCGGGCGACTTTACAATGAGCAGTTCTTC.

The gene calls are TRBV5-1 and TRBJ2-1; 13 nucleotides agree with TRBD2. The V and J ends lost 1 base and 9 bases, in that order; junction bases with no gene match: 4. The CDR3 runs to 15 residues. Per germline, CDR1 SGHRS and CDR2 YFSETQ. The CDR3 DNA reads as TGCGCCAGCAGCTTGAGGACTAGCGGGAGAACTGAGCAGTTCTTC. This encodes CASSLRTSGRTEQFF.

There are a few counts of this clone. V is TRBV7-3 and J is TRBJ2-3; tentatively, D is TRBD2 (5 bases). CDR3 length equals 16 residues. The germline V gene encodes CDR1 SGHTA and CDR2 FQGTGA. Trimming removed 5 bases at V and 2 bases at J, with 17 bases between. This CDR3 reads CASSPGGTMFTDTQYF. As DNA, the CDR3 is TGTGCCAGCAGCCCCGGAGGTACCATGTTCACAGATACGCAGTATTTT.

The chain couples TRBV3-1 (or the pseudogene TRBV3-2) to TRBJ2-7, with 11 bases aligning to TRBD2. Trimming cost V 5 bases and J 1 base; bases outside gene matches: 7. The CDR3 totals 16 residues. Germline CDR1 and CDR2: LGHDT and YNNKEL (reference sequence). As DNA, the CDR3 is TGTGCCAGCAGCGCATCCAGACTAGCGGGATCCTACGAGCAGTACTTC. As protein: CASSASRLAGSYEQYF.

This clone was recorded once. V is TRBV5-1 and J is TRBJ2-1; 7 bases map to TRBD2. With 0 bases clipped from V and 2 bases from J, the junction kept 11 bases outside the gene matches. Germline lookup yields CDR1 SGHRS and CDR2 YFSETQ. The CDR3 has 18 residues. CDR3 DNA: TGCGCCAGCAGCTTGGGACCGGGTCTCGCGGGAGCCTACAATGAGCAGTTCTTC. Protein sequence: CASSLGPGLAGAYNEQFF. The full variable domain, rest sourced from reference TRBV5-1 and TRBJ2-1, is KAGVTQTPRYLIKTRGQQVTLSCSPISGHRSVSWYQQTPGQGLQFLFEYFSETQRNKGNFPGRFSGRQFSNSRSEMNVSTLELGDSALYLCASSLGPGLAGAYNEQFFGPGTRLTVL.

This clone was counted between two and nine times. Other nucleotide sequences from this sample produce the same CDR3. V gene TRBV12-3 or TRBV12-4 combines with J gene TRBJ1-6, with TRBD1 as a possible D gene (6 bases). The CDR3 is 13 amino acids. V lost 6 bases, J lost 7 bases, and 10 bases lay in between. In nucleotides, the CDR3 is TGTGCCAGCAGCCTGACAGGAAATTCACCCCTCCACTTT. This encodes CASSLTGNSPLHF.